The present entry profiles one T cell receptor (beta chain) with its context. Its antigen is still unknown. V shed 3 bases and J shed 6 bases, with 18 bases lying between them. This CDR3 is built from 16 residues. The germline gives CDR1 SNHLY, CDR2 FYNNEI. This sample is part of a study of cytomegalovirus exposure and HLA in healthy donors. Study observations and caveats: In a later analysis, V- and J-gene trimming of beta chains associated with a DCLRE1C missense variant, replicated independently.

The PCR ran on 60 Vbeta and 13 Jbeta primers. The data were produced by immunoSEQ multiplex PCR, yet TCRdb's version contains in-frame clones alone and is incomplete. This sample carries fewer than 200,000 clones, 75% to 85% of them seen once, and the ten largest clones take over 10%. The sample comprised PBMCs. The chain uses TRBV2 and TRBJ2-1; maybe TRBD2 (6 bases). This clonotype originated in a woman between 45 and 65 years old in good health and CMV-seronegative. The chain's CDR3 is CASSDWAGMGSNEQFF. The CDR3 nucleotides are TGTGCCAGCAGTGATTGGGCGGGGATGGGGAGCAATGAGCAGTTCTTC.